What follows are 7 T cell receptor beta chains derived from one specimen sequenced in a study of T cells in localized non-small cell lung cancer. Profiling relied on immunoSEQ multiplex PCR, and the TCRdb table lists in-frame clones only, not all of them. The sample holds approximately 83,000 clones, 88% seen once. The sample here was peripheral blood, taken before any cancer treatment. Receptors were obtained from a woman between 40 and 69 years old with stage I squamous cell lung carcinoma.

This clone appeared a single time. The chain is built from TRBV6-5 and TRBJ2-5, with D perhaps matching TRBD1 or TRBD2 (5 bases each). V lost 5 bases and J 4 bases, leaving 11 bases between the germline ends. Germline CDR1 and CDR2: MNHEY and SVGAGI. This CDR3 is 13 amino acids long. The CDR3 nucleotides are TGTGCCAGCAGTGGATCAGGGACAGAGACCCAGTACTTC. It yields the protein CASSGSGTETQYF.

This clone was found a few times. The CDR3 DNA is TGTGCCAGCAGGAGCCAAGAGAACACTGAAGCTTTCTTT. Encoded protein: CASRSQENTEAFF. The rearrangement joins TRBV6-5 to TRBJ1-1; D is unclear. CDR3 size: 13 residues. V lost 6 bases and J lost 1, with 9 bases in between. Germline-derived CDR1 and CDR2 are MNHEY and SVGAGI.

The chain joins TRBV6-1 to TRBJ1-2; TRBD1 aligns across 10 bases. The V and J ends lost 6 bases and 1 base, in that order; junction bases with no gene match: 5. Germline CDR1 reads MNHNS; CDR2 reads SASEGT. The CDR3 loop spans 15 amino acids. CDR3 in DNA: TGTGCCAGCAGAGGACAGGGGGAAGGTAACTATGGCTACACCTTC. This sequence encodes CASRGQGEGNYGYTF.

The CDR3 loop reads CSVELAGGRDTGELFF. The CDR3 nucleotides are TGCAGCGTTGAACTAGCGGGGGGTAGGGACACCGGGGAGCTGTTTTTT. The gene calls are TRBV29-1 and TRBJ2-2; TRBD2 agrees at 11 bases. Germline V gene lookup returns CDR1 SQVTM and CDR2 ANQGSEA. The CDR3 has 16 amino acids. The V gene end was trimmed by 2 bases and the J gene end by 3 bases; junction bases not matched to a gene: 5.

The CDR3 nucleotides are TGTGCCAGCAGTGAAGGACGGGCTCGGGGCTATGGCTACACCTTC. The encoded protein is CASSEGRARGYGYTF. The rearrangement uses TRBV2 and TRBJ1-2; D gene ambiguous. The germline V gene has CDR1 SNHLY and CDR2 FYNNEI. Trimming shortened V by 1 base and J by 4 bases, and 13 bases separated the two germline ends. This CDR3 comprises 15 residues.

V gene TRBV6-1 combines with J gene TRBJ1-5; D is perhaps TRBD1 (6 bases). There are 12 residues in the CDR3. Per the germline V gene, CDR1 is MNHNS and CDR2 is SASEGT. The V end was cut by 7 bases, the J end by 7 bases, with 11 bases between. This chain's CDR3 is CASNAGVQPQHF. The CDR3 DNA follows: TGTGCCAGCAATGCAGGGGTGCAGCCCCAGCATTTT.

J is TRBJ1-1 and V is TRBV11-2, with 11 nucleotides matching TRBD1. Germline trimming cut 5 bases from V and 9 bases from J; bases unmatched to any gene: 5. The CDR3 sequence is 13 residues long. Germline values: CDR1 SGHAT, CDR2 FQNNGV. This CDR3 is CASSPRTGGQAFF. For the CDR3, the DNA is TGTGCCAGCAGCCCTAGGACAGGGGGCCAAGCTTTCTTT.